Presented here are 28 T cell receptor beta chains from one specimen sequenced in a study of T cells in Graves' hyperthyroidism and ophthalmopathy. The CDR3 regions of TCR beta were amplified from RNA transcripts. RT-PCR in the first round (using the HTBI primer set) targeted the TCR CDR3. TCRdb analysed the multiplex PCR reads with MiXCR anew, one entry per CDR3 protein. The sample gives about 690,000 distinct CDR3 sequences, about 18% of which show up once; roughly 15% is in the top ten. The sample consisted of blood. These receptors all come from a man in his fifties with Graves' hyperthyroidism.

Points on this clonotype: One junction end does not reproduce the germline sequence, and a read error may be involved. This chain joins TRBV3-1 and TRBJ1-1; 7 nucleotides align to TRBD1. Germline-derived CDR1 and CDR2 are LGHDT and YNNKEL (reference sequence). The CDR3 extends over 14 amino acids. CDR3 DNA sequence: TGTGCCAGCAGCTTAATCGACAGGGACACTGGAGCTTTCTTT. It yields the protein CASSLIDRDTGAFF.

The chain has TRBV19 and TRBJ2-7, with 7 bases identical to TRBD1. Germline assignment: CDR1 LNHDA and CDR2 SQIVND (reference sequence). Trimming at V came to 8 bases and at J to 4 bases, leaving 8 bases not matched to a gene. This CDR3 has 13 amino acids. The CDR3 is CASGTLQGYEQYF. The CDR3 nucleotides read TGTGCCAGTGGGACATTACAGGGGTACGAGCAGTACTTC.

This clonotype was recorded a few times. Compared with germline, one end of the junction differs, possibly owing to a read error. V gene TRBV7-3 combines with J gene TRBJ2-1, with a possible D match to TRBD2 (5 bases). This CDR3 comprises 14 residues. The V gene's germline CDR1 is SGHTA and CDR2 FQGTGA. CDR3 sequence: CTSSLAGLSNEQFF. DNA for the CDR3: TGTACCAGCAGCTTAGCTGGACTGAGTAATGAGCAGTTCTTC.

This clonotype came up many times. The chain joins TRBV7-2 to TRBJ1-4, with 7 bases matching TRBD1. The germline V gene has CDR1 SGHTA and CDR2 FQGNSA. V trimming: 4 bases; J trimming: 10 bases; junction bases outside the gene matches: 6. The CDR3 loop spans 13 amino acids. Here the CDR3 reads CASSSGQGGKLFF. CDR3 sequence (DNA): TGTGCCAGCAGCTCCGGGCAGGGGGGAAAACTGTTTTTT.

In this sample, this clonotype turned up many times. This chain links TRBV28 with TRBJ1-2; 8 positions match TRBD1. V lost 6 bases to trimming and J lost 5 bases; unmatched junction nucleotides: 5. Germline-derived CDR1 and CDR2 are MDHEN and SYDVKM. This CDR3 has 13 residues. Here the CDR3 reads CASSLTGGYGYTF. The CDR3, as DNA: TGTGCCAGCAGCCTTACAGGGGGGTATGGCTACACCTTC.

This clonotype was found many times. CDR3 nucleotides: TGTGCCAGCAGTTTAGTACTCACTAGTAGCGATGAGCAGTTCTTC. This translates into CASSLVLTSSDEQFF. The rearrangement links TRBV28 to TRBJ2-1; possibly TRBD2 for D (5 bases). Trimming shortened V by 2 bases and J by 8 bases, and 16 bases separated the two germline ends. Looked up from germline, CDR1 is MDHEN and CDR2 is SYDVKM. This CDR3 region has 15 residues. The full variable domain, rest sourced from reference TRBV28 and TRBJ2-1, is DVKVTQSSRYLVKRTGEKVFLECVQDMDHENMFWYRQDPGLGLRLIYFSYDVKMKEKGDIPEGYSVSREKKERFSLILESASTNQTSMYLCASSLVLTSSDEQFFGPGTRLTVL.

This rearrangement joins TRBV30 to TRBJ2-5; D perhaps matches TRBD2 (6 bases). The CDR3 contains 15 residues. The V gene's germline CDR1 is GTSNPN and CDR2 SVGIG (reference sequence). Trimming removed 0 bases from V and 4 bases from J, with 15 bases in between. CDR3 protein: CAWSVLAAIGETQYF. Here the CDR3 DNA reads TGTGCCTGGAGTGTGTTAGCGGCTATTGGAGAGACCCAGTACTTC.

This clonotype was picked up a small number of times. CDR3: CASSINHPRNEQFF. The DNA for the CDR3 is TGTGCCAGTAGTATAAACCACCCGCGCAATGAGCAGTTCTTC. The chain is built from TRBV19 and TRBJ2-1, with D unresolved. The germline V and J ends were trimmed by 2 bases and 6 bases, with 11 bases remaining between them. Germline V CDR1 and CDR2: LNHDA, SQIVND (reference sequence). The CDR3 runs to 14 residues.

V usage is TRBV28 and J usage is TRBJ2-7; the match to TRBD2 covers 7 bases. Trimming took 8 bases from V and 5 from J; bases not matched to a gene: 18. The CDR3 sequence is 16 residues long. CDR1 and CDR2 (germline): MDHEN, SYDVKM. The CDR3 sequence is CASGKLPGLRAHEQYF. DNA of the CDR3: TGTGCCAGCGGAAAACTCCCGGGACTACGGGCCCACGAGCAGTACTTC.

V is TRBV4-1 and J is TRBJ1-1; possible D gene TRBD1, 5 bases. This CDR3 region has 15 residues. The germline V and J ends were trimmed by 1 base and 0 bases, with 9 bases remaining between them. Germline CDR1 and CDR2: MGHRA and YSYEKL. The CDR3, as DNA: TGCGCCAGCAGCCAAGGTTGGGGGTTGAACACTGAAGCTTTCTTT. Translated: CASSQGWGLNTEAFF.

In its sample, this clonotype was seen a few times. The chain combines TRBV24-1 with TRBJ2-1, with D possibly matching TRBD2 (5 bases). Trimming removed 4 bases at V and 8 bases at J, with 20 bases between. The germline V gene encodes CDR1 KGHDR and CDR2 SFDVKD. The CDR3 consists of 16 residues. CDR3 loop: CATSDQLEGALDEQFF. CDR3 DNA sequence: TGTGCCACCAGTGACCAACTAGAGGGAGCTCTAGATGAGCAGTTCTTC.

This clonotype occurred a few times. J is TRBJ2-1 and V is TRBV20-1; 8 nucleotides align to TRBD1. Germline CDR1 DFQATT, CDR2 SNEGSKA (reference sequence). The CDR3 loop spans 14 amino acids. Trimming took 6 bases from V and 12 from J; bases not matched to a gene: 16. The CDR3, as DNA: TGCAGTGCCCCCCGGGACAGGATATCCTCGGGGCAGTTCTTC. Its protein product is CSAPRDRISSGQFF.

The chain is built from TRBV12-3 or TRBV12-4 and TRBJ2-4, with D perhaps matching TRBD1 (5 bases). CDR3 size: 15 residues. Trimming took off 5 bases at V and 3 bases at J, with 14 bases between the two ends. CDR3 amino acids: CASSPRTPGKNIQYF. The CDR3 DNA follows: TGTGCCAGCAGTCCGAGGACACCGGGCAAAAACATTCAGTACTTC.

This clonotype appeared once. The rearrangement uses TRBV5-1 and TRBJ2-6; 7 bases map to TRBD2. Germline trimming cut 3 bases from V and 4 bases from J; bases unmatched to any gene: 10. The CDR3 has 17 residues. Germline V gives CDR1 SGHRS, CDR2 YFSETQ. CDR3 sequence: CASSSAQPGGGANVLTF. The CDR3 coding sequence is TGCGCCAGCAGCTCAGCCCAGCCCGGGGGGGGGGCCAACGTCCTGACTTTC.

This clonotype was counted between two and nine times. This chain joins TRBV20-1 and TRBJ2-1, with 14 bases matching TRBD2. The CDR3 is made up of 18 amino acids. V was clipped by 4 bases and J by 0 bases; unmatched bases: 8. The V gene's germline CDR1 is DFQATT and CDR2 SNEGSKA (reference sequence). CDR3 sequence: CSATTGTSGGGSYNEQFF. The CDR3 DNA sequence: TGCAGTGCTACCACCGGGACTAGCGGGGGAGGCTCCTACAATGAGCAGTTCTTC.

CDR3 sequence: CASSHTSQDVQFF. CDR3 bases: TGTGCCAGCAGTCATACCTCCCAGGACGTGCAGTTCTTC. The V call is TRBV25-1, the J call TRBJ2-1; D unresolved. Trimming removed 5 bases from V and 12 bases from J, with 17 bases in between. The germline V gene encodes CDR1 MGHDK and CDR2 SYGVNS. The CDR3 sequence is 13 residues long. Using reference TRBV25-1 and TRBJ2-1 for the parts outside the CDR3, the full variable domain is EADIYQTPRYLVIGTGKKITLECSQTMGHDKMYWYQQDPGMELHLIHYSYGVNSTEKGDLSSESTVSRIRTEHFPLTLESARPSHTSQYLCASSHTSQDVQFFGPGTRLTVL.

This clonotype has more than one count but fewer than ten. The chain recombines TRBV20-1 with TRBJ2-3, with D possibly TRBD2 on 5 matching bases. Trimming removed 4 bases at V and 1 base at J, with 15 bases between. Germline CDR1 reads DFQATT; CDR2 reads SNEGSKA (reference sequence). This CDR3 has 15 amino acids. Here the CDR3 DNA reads TGCAGTGCTACCGGAGCGGCCCTCGGCACAGATACGCAGTATTTT. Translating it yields CSATGAALGTDTQYF.

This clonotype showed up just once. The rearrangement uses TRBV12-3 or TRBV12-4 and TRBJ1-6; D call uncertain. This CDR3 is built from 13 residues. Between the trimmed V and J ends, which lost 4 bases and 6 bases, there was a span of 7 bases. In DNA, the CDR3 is TGTGCCAGCAGTTCCCTAACTAATTCACCCCTCCACTTT. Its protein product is CASSSLTNSPLHF.

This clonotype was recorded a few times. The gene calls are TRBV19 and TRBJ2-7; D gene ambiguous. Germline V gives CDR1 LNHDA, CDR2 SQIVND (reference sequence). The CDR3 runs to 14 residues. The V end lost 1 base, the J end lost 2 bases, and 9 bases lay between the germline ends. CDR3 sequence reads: CASSIVHSTYEQYF. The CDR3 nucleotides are TGTGCCAGTAGTATAGTTCACAGCACCTACGAGCAGTACTTC.

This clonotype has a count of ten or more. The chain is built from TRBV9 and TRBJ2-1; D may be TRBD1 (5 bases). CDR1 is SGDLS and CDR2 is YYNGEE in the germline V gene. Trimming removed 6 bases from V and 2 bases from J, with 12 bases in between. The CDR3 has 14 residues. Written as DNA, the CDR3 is TGTGCCAGCAACGCAGGGTCAGCCTACAATGAGCAGTTCTTC. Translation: CASNAGSAYNEQFF.

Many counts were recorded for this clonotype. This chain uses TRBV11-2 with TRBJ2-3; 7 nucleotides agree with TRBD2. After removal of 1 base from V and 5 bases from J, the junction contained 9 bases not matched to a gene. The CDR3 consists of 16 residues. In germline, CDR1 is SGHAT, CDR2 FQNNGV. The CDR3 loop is CASSLGWRESGDTQYF. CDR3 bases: TGTGCCAGCAGCTTAGGTTGGCGGGAGTCAGGAGATACGCAGTATTTT.

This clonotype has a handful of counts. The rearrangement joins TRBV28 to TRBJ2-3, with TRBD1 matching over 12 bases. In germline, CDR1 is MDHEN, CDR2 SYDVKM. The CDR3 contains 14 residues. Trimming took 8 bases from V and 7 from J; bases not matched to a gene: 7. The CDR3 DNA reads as TGTGCCAGCGATCGGGACAGGGGGCCTAATACGCAGTATTTT. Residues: CASDRDRGPNTQYF.

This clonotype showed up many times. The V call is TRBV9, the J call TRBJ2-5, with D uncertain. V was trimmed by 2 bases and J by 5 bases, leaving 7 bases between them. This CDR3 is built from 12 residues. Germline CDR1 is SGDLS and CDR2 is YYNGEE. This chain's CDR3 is CASSVGGETQYF. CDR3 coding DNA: TGTGCCAGCAGCGTGGGTGGGGAGACCCAGTACTTC.

DNA of the CDR3: TGCAGTGCTAGAGATGGACCGTACAATTCACCCCTCCACTTT. It encodes CSARDGPYNSPLHF. The chain links TRBV20-1 to TRBJ1-6; unclear D gene. The CDR3 runs 14 residues. CDR1 and CDR2 from the germline V gene are DFQATT and SNEGSKA (reference sequence). V was pared by 0 bases and J by 7 bases, with 10 bases between.

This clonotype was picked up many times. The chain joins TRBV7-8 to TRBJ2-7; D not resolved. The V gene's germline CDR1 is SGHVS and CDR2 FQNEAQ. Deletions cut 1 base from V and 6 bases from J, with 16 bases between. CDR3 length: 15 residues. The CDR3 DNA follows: TGTGCCAGCAGCTTAGGTAGTCCCTCCATGAGCGAGCAGTACTTC. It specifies CASSLGSPSMSEQYF.

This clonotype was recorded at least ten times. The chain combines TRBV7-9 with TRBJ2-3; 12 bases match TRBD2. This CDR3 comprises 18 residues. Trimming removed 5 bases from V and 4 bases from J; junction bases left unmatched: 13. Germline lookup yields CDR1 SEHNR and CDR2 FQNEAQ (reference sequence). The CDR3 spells CASSPRFGLAGIADTQYF. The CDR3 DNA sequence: TGTGCCAGCAGCCCACGATTCGGACTAGCGGGAATAGCAGATACGCAGTATTTT.

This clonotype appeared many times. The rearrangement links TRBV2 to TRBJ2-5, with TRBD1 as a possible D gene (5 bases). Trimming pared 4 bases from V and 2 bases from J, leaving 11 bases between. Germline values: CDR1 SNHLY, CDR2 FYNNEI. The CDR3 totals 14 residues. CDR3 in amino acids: CASSAVDSQETQYF. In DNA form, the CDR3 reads TGTGCCAGCAGTGCCGTAGACAGTCAAGAGACCCAGTACTTC.

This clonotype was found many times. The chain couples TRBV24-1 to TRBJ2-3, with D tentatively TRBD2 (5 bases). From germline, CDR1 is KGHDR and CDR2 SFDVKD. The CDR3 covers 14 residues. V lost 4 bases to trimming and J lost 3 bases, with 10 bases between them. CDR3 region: CATSESGITDTQYF. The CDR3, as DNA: TGTGCCACCAGTGAATCGGGAATTACAGATACGCAGTATTTT.